This T cell receptor beta chain was profiled in a study of T cells in localized non-small cell lung cancer. About this clone: Its antigen is unidentified.

Study-wide results and limits: Because sequencing included only one region (of the tumor), heterogeneity remains possible. An association was observed between higher blood T cell density and longer overall survival.

Here immunoSEQ multiplex PCR was the method, and the copy in TCRdb shows in-frame clones only, minus some. The sample holds some 20,000 clones, just over 90% seen once. Sequences were derived from peripheral blood, sampled before any cancer treatment. The TCR was taken from a woman between 40 and 69 years old with stage I lung adenocarcinoma.

Here the CDR3 reads CASSLPGSQETQYF. The CDR3 nucleotides are TGCGCCAGCAGCTTGCCGGGGAGCCAAGAGACCCAGTACTTC. The genes are TRBV5-1 and TRBJ2-5, with a tentative D call TRBD2 (5 bases). Trimming removed 1 base at V and 1 base at J, with 8 bases between. This CDR3 region has 14 residues. CDR1 and CDR2 (germline): SGHRS, YFSETQ.